These 26 T cell receptor beta chains came from one sample sequenced in a study of T cell responses to AZD1222 COVID-19 vaccine. Method: immunoSEQ multiplex PCR; TCRdb's copy keeps in-frame clones and lacks some. This repertoire shows approximately 67,000 clones, roughly 90% found once; its top ten account for roughly 2.7%. The starting material was peripheral blood, obtained on day 0 of AZD1222 vaccination. Receptors originate from an adult in good health.

V gene TRBV29-1 combines with J gene TRBJ2-1; D not resolved. CDR3 length: 11 amino acids. Germline loops: CDR1 SQVTM, CDR2 ANQGSEA. The V end was cut by 4 bases, the J end by 5 bases, with 6 bases between. CDR3 DNA: TGCAGCGTTGCCCACGACAATGAGCAGTTCTTC. Amino acids: CSVAHDNEQFF.

The chain combines TRBV5-4 with TRBJ1-1, with 8 nucleotides matching TRBD1. After removal of 4 bases from V and 4 bases from J, the junction contained 6 bases not matched to a gene. The CDR3 length is 14 residues. CDR1 is SGHNT and CDR2 is YYREEE in the germline V gene (reference sequence). Here the CDR3 DNA reads TGTGCCAGCAGCCCGGAAACAGGGGGCACTGAAGCTTTCTTT. This sequence encodes CASSPETGGTEAFF. Full variable domain (missing parts from reference TRBV5-4 and TRBJ1-1): ETGVTQSPTHLIKTRGQQVTLRCSSQSGHNTVSWYQQALGQGPQFIFQYYREEENGRGNFPPRFSGLQFPNYSSELNVNALELDDSALYLCASSPETGGTEAFFGQGTRLTVV.

The chain employs TRBV9 and TRBJ1-6; 10 nucleotides match TRBD1. This CDR3 has 16 residues. Trimming at V came to 0 bases and at J to 5 bases, leaving 2 bases not matched to a gene. Germline-derived CDR1 and CDR2 are SGDLS and YYNGEE. The CDR3 spells CASSVGQGANNSPLHF. The CDR3 nucleotides are TGTGCCAGCAGCGTAGGACAGGGGGCAAATAATTCACCCCTCCACTTT.

There are a few counts of this clone. The J gene is TRBJ1-5, the V gene TRBV7-8; 7 bases match TRBD1. Germline V CDR1 and CDR2: SGHVS, FQNEAQ. The V and J ends lost 1 base and 6 bases, in that order; junction bases with no gene match: 9. This CDR3 has 16 amino acids. The CDR3: CASSLVSGTVSQPQHF. CDR3 coding DNA: TGTGCCAGCAGCTTAGTTAGTGGGACAGTTTCTCAGCCCCAGCATTTT.

The chain is built from TRBV18 and TRBJ1-1; unclear D gene. V shed 3 bases and J shed 6 bases, with 17 bases lying between them. The CDR3 has 15 amino acids. Per germline, CDR1 KGHSH and CDR2 LQKENI. CDR3 bases: TGTGCCAGCTCACCGCCGAATGGGAGGTTCTCTGAAGCTTTCTTT. It codes for CASSPPNGRFSEAFF.

The V call is TRBV9, the J call TRBJ2-3; 12 nucleotides line up with TRBD2. The CDR3 is 17 amino acids. The ends lost 0 bases at V and 5 bases at J; junction bases unmatched: 7. CDR1 is SGDLS, CDR2 YYNGEE, per germline. The DNA for the CDR3 is TGTGCCAGCAGCGTAGAGGCTAGCGGGGGGGCCGGAGATACGCAGTATTTT. Its translation is CASSVEASGGAGDTQYF.

The J gene is TRBJ1-6, the V gene TRBV10-3; tentatively, D is TRBD1 (6 bases). V was trimmed by 6 bases and J by 10 bases, leaving 16 bases between them. Germline V gene data show CDR1 as ENHRY and CDR2 as SYGVKD. This CDR3 is 14 amino acids long. The CDR3 sequence: CAIRLTTGNSPLHF. CDR3 in DNA: TGTGCCATCAGGCTCACGACAGGAAACTCACCCCTCCACTTT.

This clone appeared a single time. The chain combines TRBV27 with TRBJ1-6; 9 positions match TRBD1. Germline V CDR1 and CDR2: MNHEY, SMNVEV (reference sequence). Trimming at V came to 3 bases and at J to 9 bases, leaving 6 bases not matched to a gene. The CDR3 runs 15 residues. CDR3 sequence (DNA): TGTGCCAGCAGTTTTAAGGGACAGGGTGGTTCACCCCTCCACTTT. Protein sequence: CASSFKGQGGSPLHF.

This clone turned up a few times. The chain recombines TRBV6-5 with TRBJ1-1, with D maybe TRBD1 (6 bases). The CDR3 sequence is 13 residues long. Looked up from germline, CDR1 is MNHEY and CDR2 is SVGAGI. The V and J ends lost 2 bases and 7 bases respectively, with 11 bases between them. In DNA, the CDR3 is TGTGCCAGCAGTTACGACGGAGGGGGTGAAGCTTTCTTT. It specifies CASSYDGGGEAFF.

The chain couples TRBV4-3 to TRBJ1-2, with TRBD1 identical over 8 bases. There are 16 residues in the CDR3. Germline V gives CDR1 LGHNA, CDR2 YSLEER. J was trimmed by 4 bases and V by 0 bases; bases with no gene match: 7. For the CDR3, the DNA is TGCGCCAGCAGCCAAGAAGTGAGGCAGGGGGCCTATGGCTACACCTTC. Its translation is CASSQEVRQGAYGYTF.

The genes are TRBV6-5 and TRBJ1-3, with D perhaps TRBD1 (6 bases). The germline V gene has CDR1 MNHEY and CDR2 SVGAGI. The CDR3 runs 15 residues. V was cut by 6 bases and J by 0 bases, with 12 bases left in between. This CDR3 is CASSWDISSGNTIYF. The DNA of the CDR3 is TGTGCCAGCAGCTGGGACATCAGCTCTGGAAACACCATATATTTT.

The chain combines TRBV5-1 with TRBJ1-2; possibly TRBD1 for D (6 bases). The CDR3 is made up of 16 amino acids. The germline V and J ends were trimmed by 0 bases and 5 bases, with 17 bases remaining between them. CDR1 and CDR2 from the germline V gene are SGHRS and YFSETQ. The CDR3 DNA reads TGCGCCAGCAGCTTGGTACCTGGGACACGAGAATATGGCTACACCTTC. Its translation is CASSLVPGTREYGYTF.

This chain uses TRBV9 with TRBJ2-3; TRBD2 aligns across 10 bases. There are 16 residues in the CDR3. Germline V CDR1 and CDR2: SGDLS, YYNGEE. J was trimmed by 5 bases and V by 0 bases; bases with no gene match: 6. Written as DNA, the CDR3 is TGTGCCAGCAGCGTAGTCCTAGCGGGAGCGTTAGATACGCAGTATTTT. Amino acid sequence: CASSVVLAGALDTQYF.

The chain recombines TRBV27 with TRBJ1-2, with D hard to call. Germline-derived CDR1 and CDR2 are MNHEY and SMNVEV (reference sequence). The CDR3 length is 12 residues. Trimming stripped 2 bases from V and 5 bases from J, with 6 bases between. CDR3 amino acids: CASSLDGYGYTF. The CDR3, as DNA: TGTGCCAGCAGTTTAGACGGTTATGGCTACACCTTC.

The chain carries TRBV18 and TRBJ1-1; unclear D gene. The ends were cut back, 3 bases at V and 2 bases at J, with 7 bases in the middle. Per germline, CDR1 KGHSH and CDR2 LQKENI. The CDR3 contains 13 residues. CDR3 nucleotide sequence: TGTGCCAGCTCACCGAGTTTTAACACTGAAGCTTTCTTT. As protein: CASSPSFNTEAFF.

The chain employs TRBV7-2 and TRBJ2-6; D perhaps matches TRBD1 (7 bases). The V gene lost 5 bases and the J gene lost 0 bases, with 20 bases spanning the gap. The CDR3 has 19 amino acids. Germline V gives CDR1 SGHTA, CDR2 FQGNSA. CDR3 protein: CASSGPSRGRGSGANVLTF. The CDR3 coding sequence is TGTGCCAGCAGCGGTCCGTCGAGGGGGCGGGGCTCTGGGGCCAACGTCCTGACTTTC.

This chain uses TRBV28 with TRBJ1-2; D is unclear. Germline CDR1 MDHEN, CDR2 SYDVKM. V was shortened by 8 bases and J by 3 bases, with 13 bases between the two germline ends. The CDR3 is made up of 13 amino acids. CDR3: CASGPQSDYGYTF. CDR3 coding DNA: TGTGCCAGCGGACCCCAGTCGGACTATGGCTACACCTTC.

V usage is TRBV15 and J usage is TRBJ2-1; tentatively, D is TRBD1 or TRBD2 (5 bases each). Germline V CDR1 and CDR2: LNHNV, YYDKDF (reference sequence). V was trimmed by 1 base and J by 0 bases, leaving 13 bases between them. The CDR3 extends over 17 amino acids. The CDR3 DNA is TGTGCCACCAGCAGAGTGGGTTGGGGGAGCTCCTACAATGAGCAGTTCTTC. As protein: CATSRVGWGSSYNEQFF.

The gene calls are TRBV2 and TRBJ1-5; D not resolved. Trimming stripped 0 bases from V and 4 bases from J, with 10 bases between. CDR1 and CDR2 from the germline V gene are SNHLY and FYNNEI. CDR3 length: 15 residues. The CDR3 DNA reads TGTGCCAGCAGTGAAGCCCGGGATCAGAATCAGCCCCAGCATTTT. Translated: CASSEARDQNQPQHF.

The chain is built from TRBV5-5 and TRBJ2-2, with 7 bases identical to TRBD1. The germline CDR1 and CDR2 sequences are SGHKS and YYEKEE (reference sequence). The V and J ends lost 2 bases and 0 bases, in that order; junction bases with no gene match: 4. CDR3 size: 16 residues. The DNA for the CDR3 is TGTGCCAGCAGCTTTACAGGGGCCACGAACACCGGGGAGCTGTTTTTT. Its protein is CASSFTGATNTGELFF.

The chain recombines TRBV6-6 with TRBJ2-1; TRBD2 matches 8 bases. V was clipped by 2 bases and J by 6 bases; unmatched bases: 3. Germline V gives CDR1 MNHNY, CDR2 SVGAGI (reference sequence). The CDR3 has 14 residues. The CDR3 region has the DNA TGTGCCAGCAGTTACGAGGGACTAGGCAATGAGCAGTTCTTC. Its protein is CASSYEGLGNEQFF.

The CDR3 protein is CASMTPGSGANVLTF. The CDR3 bases are TGTGCCAGCATGACCCCGGGCTCTGGGGCCAACGTCCTGACTTTC. This chain links TRBV6-5 with TRBJ2-6; D gene unclear. The length of the CDR3 is 15 residues. Germline V gives CDR1 MNHEY, CDR2 SVGAGI. The V gene lost 7 bases and the J gene lost 0 bases, with 10 bases spanning the gap.

The gene calls are TRBV19 and TRBJ1-3; possibly TRBD1 for D (5 bases). The germline V gene encodes CDR1 LNHDA and CDR2 SQIVND (reference sequence). The CDR3 loop spans 15 amino acids. Trimming stripped 3 bases from V and 2 bases from J, with 11 bases between. The DNA of the CDR3 is TGTGCCAGTAGTATGTGGGGGTCCGCTGGAAACACCATATATTTT. It translates to CASSMWGSAGNTIYF.

This clone was observed a few times. The rearrangement uses TRBV7-9 and TRBJ1-1, with D uncertain. Looked up from germline, CDR1 is SEHNR and CDR2 is FQNEAQ (reference sequence). Deletions cut 2 bases from V and 6 bases from J, with 10 bases between. CDR3 length: 13 amino acids. The DNA of the CDR3 is TGTGCCAGCAGCTTATTCCCTGTCCCTGAAGCTTTCTTT. Protein sequence: CASSLFPVPEAFF.

J is TRBJ1-3 and V is TRBV9; D is unresolved. The CDR3 spans 15 residues. Germline V CDR1 and CDR2: SGDLS, YYNGEE. Trimming took off 2 bases at V and 0 bases at J, with 9 bases between the two ends. For the CDR3, the DNA is TGTGCCAGCAGCGTCTCCGATGGCTCTGGAAACACCATATATTTT. It encodes CASSVSDGSGNTIYF.

J is TRBJ2-7 and V is TRBV6-2 or TRBV6-3; 8 bases line up with TRBD2. Germline V gene lookup returns CDR1 MNHEY and CDR2 SVGEGT. V dropped 6 bases and J dropped 0; count of bases not matched to a gene: 10. This CDR3 region has 16 residues. The CDR3 spells CASSQRTSRRSYEQYF. The CDR3 nucleotides read TGTGCCAGCAGCCAACGGACTAGCCGACGCTCCTACGAGCAGTACTTC.